This T cell receptor (beta chain) was recovered during a study of Ad26.COV2.S vaccination and SARS-CoV-2 variants. Notes on the study in general: Substantial breadth was reported for post-vaccination spike-specific CD8+ and CD4+ T cells.

Documented treatment: roughly 20 received Ad26.COV2.S at low or high dose, single or two shots; 5 received placebo; per-sample allocation not given. Samples analyzed were those drawn on day 63 after the first vaccine or placebo injection. In Boston, an adult donor aged 18-55 years took part. The V gene lost 4 bases and the J gene lost 3 bases, with 16 bases spanning the gap. The germline V gene encodes CDR1 SQVTM and CDR2 ANQGSEA. This CDR3 has 14 residues. Data came from immunoSEQ multiplex PCR; TCRdb stores just in-frame clones and leaves some out. The sample has about 440,000 clones, around 85% seen once. Remarks on this clone: Its specificity is not known.

The V and J genes are TRBV29-1 and TRBJ2-7, with D perhaps matching TRBD2 (6 bases). Sequenced here: peripheral blood, sampled in a trial of Ad26.COV2.S vaccine versus placebo. This sequence was found in a person aged 18-65 years who received the Ad26.COV2.S COVID-19 vaccine or a placebo. CDR3 bases: TGCAGCGTTGGCGGGACCACACCCAACTACGAGCAGTACTTC. Translating gives CSVGGTTPNYEQYF.